Below, 8 T cell receptor beta chains from the same sample are listed, as sequenced in a study of T cells in Graves' hyperthyroidism and ophthalmopathy. Amplification targeted TCR beta CDR3 regions from RNA transcripts. First-round RT-PCR with HTBI primers amplified the TCR CDR3 region. TCRdb itself ran the multiplex PCR reads through MiXCR, one entry per CDR3 protein. The data contain around 450,000 distinct CDR3 sequences, about a sixth of them singletons. The sequenced sample consisted of blood. Receptors originate from a woman under 30 with Graves' hyperthyroidism.

CDR3 sequence: CASRGTGGLASPLHF. CDR3 in DNA: TGTGCCAGCAGAGGGACAGGGGGCCTTGCTTCACCCCTCCACTTT. The chain joins TRBV6-1 to TRBJ1-6; TRBD1 matches at 12 bases. The CDR3 loop spans 15 amino acids. Germline V lookup: CDR1 MNHNS, CDR2 SASEGT. V was pared by 6 bases and J by 9 bases, with 6 bases of the junction left unmatched.

The chain combines TRBV6-1 with TRBJ2-7, with D possibly matching TRBD2 (5 bases). Germline V gene data show CDR1 as MNHNS and CDR2 as SASEGT. This CDR3 region has 16 residues. Trimming removed 6 bases at V and 1 base at J, with 19 bases between. This CDR3 reads CASSSGIFERSYEQYF. In DNA form, the CDR3 reads TGTGCCAGCAGCTCCGGGATCTTCGAGAGATCCTACGAGCAGTACTTC.

This clonotype was seen more than once but under ten times. The V and J genes are TRBV12-3 or TRBV12-4 and TRBJ2-5, with unresolved D. CDR3 size: 11 residues. Trimming removed 6 bases from V and 11 bases from J, with 13 bases in between. The CDR3 coding sequence is TGTGCCAGCAGCCTAAGCAACGGTCAGTACTTC. Translation gives CASSLSNGQYF.

Points on this clonotype: A much larger clone differs by one base, so this may be a read error. This rearrangement joins TRBV19 to TRBJ2-2, with TRBD2 as a possible D gene (5 bases). V shed 10 bases and J shed 3 bases, with 18 bases lying between them. CDR1 and CDR2 from the germline V gene are LNHDA and SQIVND (reference sequence). This CDR3 contains 15 residues. The DNA for the CDR3 is TGTGCCACCCGATCCCCGGGGTCGGACACCGGGGAGCTGTTTTTT. Its translation: CATRSPGSDTGELFF.

The V gene is TRBV6-2 or TRBV6-3, the J gene TRBJ2-7; 9 nucleotides line up with TRBD1. Germline V gene lookup returns CDR1 MNHEY and CDR2 SVGEGT. CDR3 length: 15 amino acids. The V gene end was trimmed by 7 bases and the J gene end by 8 bases; junction bases not matched to a gene: 15. The CDR3 spells CASKRRGDRDDKQYF. DNA for the CDR3: TGTGCCAGCAAAAGGAGGGGGGACAGGGACGACAAGCAGTACTTC.

This clonotype was seen repeatedly, ten times or more. The rearrangement links TRBV11-2 to TRBJ2-5; 8 bases align to TRBD1. With 2 bases clipped from V and 5 bases from J, the junction kept 13 bases outside the gene matches. Germline V gene lookup returns CDR1 SGHAT and CDR2 FQNNGV. The CDR3 extends over 17 amino acids. CDR3 in amino acids: CASSLTRGQVGWETQYF. In DNA form, the CDR3 reads TGTGCCAGCAGCTTAACTAGGGGACAGGTGGGGTGGGAGACCCAGTACTTC.

This clonotype was observed many times. The chain has TRBV11-2 and TRBJ2-7, with TRBD2 as a possible D gene (7 bases). The CDR3 consists of 16 residues. Trimming took 5 bases from V and 1 from J, leaving 18 bases between them. CDR1 is SGHAT and CDR2 is FQNNGV in the germline V gene. The CDR3 DNA sequence: TGTGCCAGCAGCCCACCGAGGGGGGGGGGATCCTACGAGCAGTACTTC. Translating it yields CASSPPRGGGSYEQYF.

Worth noting for this clonotype: Possible read error: a much larger clone is one base away. The V and J genes are TRBV24-1 and TRBJ1-2, with D possibly being TRBD1 (5 bases). The germline gives CDR1 KGHDR, CDR2 SFDVKD. CDR3 size: 15 residues. The CDR3 region has the DNA TGTGCCACCAGTGATCCGCGGGACGGAGACTATGGCTACGCCTTC. Encoded protein: CATSDPRDGDYGYAF.